This TCR beta chain comes out of a study of response to subunit inactivated influenza vaccine. Trimming took 4 bases from V and 2 from J, leaving 8 bases between them. The CDR3 contains 14 residues. Study-level findings and limits: Only a handful of new T cells, the authors suggested, are recruited with each seasonal influenza vaccination.

TCRdb redid the calling of the RT-PCR reads with MiXCR, one entry per CDR3 protein. The repertoire consists of around 520,000 distinct CDR3 sequences, with about 25% occurring once and the leading ten covering 1.9%. Remarks on this clonotype: What it binds is unknown.

The source of this sequence is a man aged 45 to 65 who received an inactivated influenza vaccine. The input for sequencing was CD4+ T cells sorted from PBMCs, taken roughly 5 days after vaccination. The V gene is TRBV12-3 or TRBV12-4, the J gene TRBJ2-2, with unresolved D. CDR3 nucleotide sequence: TGTGCCAGCAGTTCCCGTATTAACACCGGGGAGCTGTTTTTT. Its translation: CASSSRINTGELFF.